The 24 T cell receptor beta chains below all came from one sample that was sequenced in a study of T cell changes during pregnancy in multiple sclerosis. Sequenced by immunoSEQ multiplex PCR; TCRdb stores in-frame clones only, minus some. The table shows under 130,000 clones, with roughly nine tenths occurring only once. The material was peripheral blood, obtained after pregnancy. These receptors came from a female donor with multiple sclerosis, enrolled in a pregnancy study.

J is TRBJ2-5 and V is TRBV11-2, with D perhaps matching TRBD2 (6 bases). Trimming shortened V by 5 bases and J by 2 bases, and 15 bases separated the two germline ends. CDR1 SGHAT and CDR2 FQNNGV come from the germline V gene. The CDR3 loop spans 15 amino acids. The CDR3 coding sequence is TGTGCCAGCAGCATAGGGACTTCTGTTCAAGAGACCCAGTACTTC. Its protein product is CASSIGTSVQETQYF.

The chain links TRBV7-2 to TRBJ2-1; 7 positions match TRBD2. With V trimmed by 2 bases and J by 0 bases, 13 bases remained unmatched. The CDR3 is 19 residues long. Per the germline V gene, CDR1 is SGHTA and CDR2 is FQGNSA. The chain's CDR3 is CASSLRALLAPSSYNEQFF. The CDR3 DNA is TGTGCCAGCAGCTTAAGGGCCCTACTAGCGCCGAGCTCCTACAATGAGCAGTTCTTC.

This rearrangement joins TRBV6-1 to TRBJ2-1, with D possibly TRBD1 on 5 matching bases. Germline lookup yields CDR1 MNHNS and CDR2 SASEGT. The length of the CDR3 is 14 residues. Trimming took 7 bases from V and 6 from J, leaving 16 bases between them. The CDR3 DNA is TGTGCCAGCACCCGGCCAGGGATAATCAATGAGCAGTTCTTC. This codes for CASTRPGIINEQFF.

This chain uses TRBV6-5 with TRBJ1-1; tentatively, D is TRBD1 (5 bases). CDR1 MNHEY and CDR2 SVGAGI come from the germline V gene. The CDR3 has 13 amino acids. V gave up 10 bases and J gave up 1 base, with 13 bases separating them. The CDR3 region has the DNA TGTGCCACCACAGGTACTCGGAACACTGAAGCTTTCTTT. Residues: CATTGTRNTEAFF.

The V and J genes are TRBV7-6 and TRBJ2-7; 9 bases align to TRBD1. This CDR3 contains 14 residues. The germline V gene encodes CDR1 SGHVS and CDR2 FNYEAQ. V trimming: 3 bases; J trimming: 1 base; junction bases outside the gene matches: 1. The CDR3 nucleotides are TGTGCCAGCAGCTTGACAGGGGGATCCTACGAGCAGTACTTC. Translation: CASSLTGGSYEQYF.

The gene calls are TRBV2 and TRBJ2-1; D possibly corresponds to TRBD2 (6 bases). Trimming pared 7 bases from V and 6 bases from J, leaving 19 bases between. This CDR3 comprises 15 residues. Germline loops: CDR1 SNHLY, CDR2 FYNNEI. The CDR3: CASTTQPGTANEQFF. DNA of the CDR3: TGTGCCAGCACCACTCAACCCGGGACTGCCAATGAGCAGTTCTTC.

The chain couples TRBV15 to TRBJ2-7, with D perhaps matching TRBD1 (6 bases). The CDR3 is 14 amino acids. Germline CDR1 reads LNHNV; CDR2 reads YYDKDF (reference sequence). V gave up 5 bases and J gave up 6 bases, with 17 bases separating them. The CDR3 here is CATSQKKTGSEQYF. The CDR3 DNA reads TGTGCCACCAGCCAGAAGAAAACAGGGAGCGAGCAGTACTTC.

The chain uses TRBV7-8 and TRBJ1-1; 7 positions agree with TRBD1. CDR1 SGHVS and CDR2 FQNEAQ come from the germline V gene. After removal of 5 bases from V and 0 bases from J, the junction contained 15 bases not matched to a gene. This CDR3 spans 18 amino acids. In nucleotides, the CDR3 is TGTGCCAGCAGCCCCCTTCACAGACCAGGGGGTATGAACACTGAAGCTTTCTTT. Its translation: CASSPLHRPGGMNTEAFF.

This chain connects TRBV19 to TRBJ2-1; TRBD1 might be the D (5 bases). The V and J ends lost 5 bases and 5 bases respectively, with 16 bases between them. From germline, CDR1 is LNHDA and CDR2 SQIVND (reference sequence). CDR3 length: 15 residues. CDR3 nucleotides: TGTGCCAGTAGTCAGGTAAAGGGGCTCGACAATGAGCAGTTCTTC. Encoded protein: CASSQVKGLDNEQFF.

V gene TRBV6-5 combines with J gene TRBJ2-7, with D tentatively TRBD1 (5 bases). The V gene's germline CDR1 is MNHEY and CDR2 SVGAGI. Trimming took 4 bases from V and 1 from J, leaving 14 bases between them. The CDR3 consists of 15 residues. The CDR3 loop is CASSSPGQGSYEQYF. As DNA, the CDR3 is TGTGCCAGCAGTTCCCCCGGGCAGGGATCCTACGAGCAGTACTTC.

The J gene is TRBJ2-5, the V gene TRBV7-2; weak D call: TRBD1 (5 bases). V was trimmed by 3 bases and J by 2 bases, leaving 16 bases between them. The germline CDR1 and CDR2 sequences are SGHTA and FQGNSA. This CDR3 is 16 amino acids long. DNA of the CDR3: TGTGCCAGCAGCTTGCTTTGGGGCGCGGATCAAGAGACCCAGTACTTC. Translating gives CASSLLWGADQETQYF.

The V call is TRBV6-1, the J call TRBJ1-5; D perhaps matches TRBD1 (5 bases). From germline, CDR1 is MNHNS and CDR2 SASEGT. The CDR3 spans 13 residues. Trimming cost V 6 bases and J 6 bases, with 12 bases left between them. The CDR3 here is CASRGVAVQPQHF. Here the CDR3 DNA reads TGTGCCAGCAGAGGGGTCGCCGTTCAGCCCCAGCATTTT.

V is TRBV6-5 and J is TRBJ2-7; 11 nucleotides align to TRBD2. The germline gives CDR1 MNHEY, CDR2 SVGAGI. The CDR3 has 14 residues. The junction had 2 bases not matched to a gene; V was cut back by 4 bases and J by 3 bases. As DNA, the CDR3 is TGTGCCAGCAGTTTAGCGGGGGGGCGCTACGAGCAGTACTTC. It codes for CASSLAGGRYEQYF.

The chain employs TRBV4-2 and TRBJ2-7, with 9 bases fitting TRBD1. After removal of 3 bases from V and 3 bases from J, the junction contained 9 bases not matched to a gene. The germline gives CDR1 LGHNA, CDR2 YNFKEQ. This CDR3 has 16 residues. DNA for the CDR3: TGTGCCAGCAGCCAGGCTTCCGGGACAGGGTACTACGAGCAGTACTTC. It yields the protein CASSQASGTGYYEQYF.

V gene TRBV7-8 combines with J gene TRBJ2-5; TRBD1 aligns across 7 bases. V lost 5 bases to trimming and J lost 1 base; unmatched junction nucleotides: 25. This CDR3 has 21 amino acids. The germline V gene has CDR1 SGHVS and CDR2 FQNEAQ. CDR3 protein: CASSPTRTGQVQHKGQETQYF. The CDR3 DNA follows: TGTGCCAGCAGCCCCACCCGAACCGGACAGGTACAACACAAGGGCCAAGAGACCCAGTACTTC. The whole variable domain, filled in from reference TRBV7-8 and TRBJ2-5, reads GAGVSQSPRYKVAKRGQDVALRCDPISGHVSLFWYQQALGQGPEFLTYFQNEAQLDKSGLPSDRFFAERPEGSVSTLKIQRTQQEDSAVYLCASSPTRTGQVQHKGQETQYFGPGTRLLVL.

The chain employs TRBV2 and TRBJ2-5; TRBD1 aligns across 9 bases. This CDR3 has 13 residues. CDR1 and CDR2 from the germline V gene are SNHLY and FYNNEI. The trim removed 5 bases at V and 4 bases at J, leaving 2 bases unmatched. CDR3 residues: CASSQGQGETQYF. The CDR3 nucleotides are TGTGCCAGCAGTCAGGGACAGGGAGAGACCCAGTACTTC.

V gene TRBV9 combines with J gene TRBJ1-2; 12 bases line up with TRBD1. With 3 bases clipped from V and 9 bases from J, the junction kept 12 bases outside the gene matches. Per germline, CDR1 SGDLS and CDR2 YYNGEE. The CDR3 runs 16 residues. CDR3 loop: CASSALTGTGGKSYTF. The CDR3 coding sequence is TGTGCCAGCAGCGCTCTCACCGGGACAGGGGGCAAGAGCTACACCTTC.

This clone was found once. The J gene is TRBJ2-6, the V gene TRBV30; no definite D call. Germline loops: CDR1 GTSNPN, CDR2 SVGIG (reference sequence). V was clipped by 8 bases and J by 2 bases, with 4 bases between them. The CDR3 is 11 amino acids. CDR3 coding DNA: TGTGCCCGTGCTGGGGCCAACGTCCTGACTTTC. Protein product: CARAGANVLTF.

This chain connects TRBV4-1 to TRBJ2-5, with a weak D call TRBD1 (5 bases). From germline, CDR1 is MGHRA and CDR2 YSYEKL. Trimming cost V 0 bases and J 7 bases, with 15 bases left between them. The CDR3 covers 15 residues. Written as DNA, the CDR3 is TGCGCCAGCAGCCAAGAGGGCATTTCCCAGGGGACCCAGTACTTC. Translating it yields CASSQEGISQGTQYF.

The CDR3 here is CASSPRWSFSNGTDTQYF. CDR3 in DNA: TGTGCCAGCAGCCCCCGGTGGAGCTTCTCTAACGGCACAGATACGCAGTATTTT. The J gene is TRBJ2-3, the V gene TRBV11-2; D is ambiguous. From germline, CDR1 is SGHAT and CDR2 FQNNGV. V was cut by 5 bases and J by 1 base, with 22 bases left in between. CDR3 size: 18 residues.

The V gene is TRBV7-2, the J gene TRBJ1-6; the match to TRBD1 covers 10 bases. The junction had 5 bases not matched to a gene; V was cut back by 4 bases and J by 5 bases. Germline V gene data show CDR1 as SGHTA and CDR2 as FQGNSA. The CDR3 has 16 residues. Here the CDR3 DNA reads TGTGCCAGCAGCTCGACAGGGGGCCCACATAATTCACCCCTCCACTTT. Translated, it gives CASSSTGGPHNSPLHF. The full variable domain, in which reference TRBV7-2 and TRBJ1-6 provide the parts outside the CDR3, is GAGVSQSPSNKVTEKGKDVELRCDPISGHTALYWYRQSLGQGLEFLIYFQGNSAPDKSGLPSDRFSAERTGGSVSTLTIQRTQQEDSAVYLCASSSTGGPHNSPLHFGNGTRLTVT.

V usage is TRBV10-3 and J usage is TRBJ2-5; 15 bases match TRBD2. This CDR3 is built from 18 residues. Germline V gene data show CDR1 as ENHRY and CDR2 as SYGVKD. With V trimmed by 3 bases and J by 5 bases, 10 bases remained unmatched. CDR3 bases: TGTGCCATCAGTGATCCGGGACTAGCGGGAGGTTTGTGGGAGACCCAGTACTTC. It specifies CAISDPGLAGGLWETQYF.

The chain links TRBV5-1 to TRBJ2-5; 15 bases are shared with TRBD2. Trimming took 4 bases from V and 2 from J; bases not matched to a gene: 6. This CDR3 contains 17 residues. The germline gives CDR1 SGHRS, CDR2 YFSETQ. The DNA for the CDR3 is TGCGCCAGCAGCCGCAGGACTAGCGGGAGGGTACAAGAGACCCAGTACTTC. As protein: CASSRRTSGRVQETQYF.

The chain recombines TRBV7-2 with TRBJ1-1; D unclear. V was cut by 0 bases and J by 0 bases, with 8 bases left in between. Germline V lookup: CDR1 SGHTA, CDR2 FQGNSA. This CDR3 contains 15 residues. CDR3: CASSLAGSVNTEAFF. The CDR3, as DNA: TGTGCCAGCAGCTTAGCGGGCTCAGTGAACACTGAAGCTTTCTTT.